This paragraph covers one T cell receptor (beta chain) sequence. This clonotype has ten or more counts. The specificity of this receptor is unknown. Base quality data are lacking; no much larger clone is found one base away. In the paper's terms, the time point label means: newly diagnosed GD, antithyroid drugs for less than 3 months. RNA was extracted from PBMCs in TRIzol for both TCR sequencing and RNA sequencing. The diagnosis of Graves' disease followed American Thyroid Association guidelines. Recruitment of patients was carried out at an endocrinology department in Xi'an, China. Each patient gave 8.5 to 9.5 milliliters of peripheral blood, collected in an EDTA anticoagulant tube. Ficoll Paque Plus density gradient separation was used to isolate PBMCs, and no further T cell sorting was done. An Agilent 2100 Bioanalyzer and agarose gel were used to check RNA quality, while a NanoDrop 2000 measured RNA concentration.

This entry belongs to a study of regulatory T cells in long-lasting Graves disease (dated by TCRdb to the early 2020s). For the wider study: Antithyroid drugs had been taken for less than 3 months by newly diagnosed Graves' disease patients. The study was conducted in China and was registered as a clinical trial. A total of roughly 35 samples underwent TCR sequencing: some 13 from persistent and around 20 from newly diagnosed Graves' disease patients. Peripheral blood TCR sequencing and RNA sequencing compared persistent Graves' disease patients with newly diagnosed Graves' disease patients.

Overall study outcomes, separate from this receptor: A larger number of public clonotypes was shared among persistent patients (2,741) than among newly diagnosed patients (about 990). As a limitation, the authors acknowledged that the small sample size may reduce accuracy. Only the TCR beta chain was sequenced and analyzed. Lower TCR Shannon entropy and fewer highly expanded clones were observed in persistent Graves' disease patients than in newly diagnosed patients, which suggested clonal expansion. Peripheral blood alone was examined, since thyroid tissue, which constituted the primary lesion, could not be accessed.

The method behind the library was multiplex PCR. The sample was run on an Illumina HiSeq 4000. iRepertoire HTBI primers and Arm-PCR amplification of CDR3 regions were used to construct TCR beta libraries. Gel purification was performed on PCR products prior to sequencing. The original methods were these. A total of around 59 TRBV and 14 TRBJ segments were identified across samples and were used for gene usage analysis of CDR3 amino acid clonotypes. COPE and FqMerger were used to merge the filtered high-quality paired reads into contigs. BLAST was used to align contigs to IMGT TRBV, TRBD and TRBJ reference genes, with CDR3 defined following IMGT. Any clonotype with a frequency above 0.1% was counted as a highly expanded clone. Shannon entropy was used to measure repertoire diversity, and the Gini coefficient was used to measure V-J evenness. A clonotype found in more than one individual was treated as public. TCRdb trimmed the raw reads at Q25, called clones with MiXCR and kept productive beta chains. Each CDR3 protein appears once, grouped with its most common genes and DNA. The V and J calls here are based on TCRdb, not the publication. The sample contains 250,000 or so distinct CDR3 sequences, around 21% of them found a single time. The top ten constitute around 14% of the sample.

Sequenced here: peripheral blood mononuclear cells (PBMCs), sampled at new diagnosis, from a patient treated with antithyroid drugs. This sequence originates from a female donor with Graves disease.

The nucleotide sequence reads as follows: TGTGCCAGTAGAGACAGGGCAAGCTACGAGCAGTACTTC. The encoded protein is CASRDRASYEQYF. The V and J genes are TRBV19 and TRBJ2-7, and TRBD1 aligns with 7 junction nucleotides. V is trimmed back by 6 bases and J by 3 bases, and the junction contains 5 bases that no gene match accounts for. Including the terminal cysteine and phenylalanine, the CDR3 comprises 13 residues. Just CDR3 DNA is preserved here, 39 bases in frame from base 1. CDR1 and CDR2, looked up from the germline V gene (reference sequence), are LNHDA and SQIVND.